This entry concerns a single TCR beta chain. Its specificity is not known. The junction differs from germline at one of its ends, possibly a read error. The data were taken from a study of blood T cells in healthy people across ages. A second about 6 to 12 cycle PCR used barcoded and J-beta primers. Each cDNA molecule received a tag from a template-switch adaptor that had 12 random nucleotides. MiXCR was run by TCRdb on the 5' RACE reads, yielding one entry per CDR3 protein. The table shows 1.8 million or so distinct CDR3 sequences, with about two fifths occurring only once. This CDR3 has 15 amino acids. Regarding the study as a whole: Diversity estimates from one million T cells were considered underestimates. Unsorted PBMC material precluded a definitive naive versus antigen-experienced comparison.

Donors were healthy Caucasian individuals from Russia aged about 6 to 90. The chain couples TRBV12-3 or TRBV12-4 to TRBJ2-7; possible D gene TRBD1, 6 bases. The sequence was obtained from a human donor in good health. The sequencing input was blood. CDR3 DNA sequence: TGTGCCAGCAGGAGGACAGACGATCTAACCTACGAGCGGTACTTC. It specifies CASRRTDDLTYERYF.